These 15 T cell receptor beta chains came from one sample sequenced in a study of T cell repertoires in cytomegalovirus infection. TCRdb analysed the reads with MiXCR anew, one entry per CDR3 protein. The table has roughly 170,000 distinct CDR3 sequences, about 20% seen once; the top ten hold 20% to 30%. These receptors have no identified antigens. The sequenced sample was CD8+ T cells from cultured PBMCs, obtained from culture after CMV antigen stimulation. These receptors were taken from a human donor in good health (CMV status not recorded). Some clones in this sample may be carry-over from other donors' samples.

The chain has TRBV27 and TRBJ1-2; weak D call: TRBD1 (5 bases). Germline CDR1 is MNHEY and CDR2 is SMNVEV (reference sequence). The ends were cut back, 2 bases at V and 5 bases at J, with 15 bases in the middle. The CDR3 runs 15 residues. CDR3 coding DNA: TGTGCCAGCAGTTTAGGGGGGGTTCGCCGATATGGCTACACCTTC. This codes for CASSLGGVRRYGYTF.

The rearrangement joins TRBV19 to TRBJ2-7; possible D gene TRBD1, 6 bases. Trimming took 5 bases from V and 1 from J, leaving 12 bases between them. Germline values: CDR1 LNHDA, CDR2 SQIVND (reference sequence). CDR3 length: 14 residues. The CDR3 loop is CASSVLGQSYEQYF. The CDR3 coding sequence is TGTGCCAGTAGTGTCCTTGGACAGTCCTACGAGCAGTACTTC.

A few counts support this clonotype. The J gene is TRBJ2-6, the V gene TRBV5-1; D perhaps matches TRBD1 (6 bases). Germline assignment: CDR1 SGHRS and CDR2 YFSETQ. With 2 bases removed from V and 2 bases from J, the gap between germline ends came to 20 bases. This CDR3 contains 19 residues. In DNA, the CDR3 is TGCGCCAGCAGCTTACGAGCCCCGGCAGGGGTGACTGGGGCCAACGTCCTGACTTTC. Translating it yields CASSLRAPAGVTGANVLTF.

The V and J genes are TRBV5-1 and TRBJ2-1, with 11 bases that match TRBD2. Looked up from germline, CDR1 is SGHRS and CDR2 is YFSETQ. V was pared by 4 bases and J by 8 bases, with 8 bases of the junction left unmatched. The CDR3 totals 15 residues. This CDR3 is CASSGLAGGADEQFF. CDR3 sequence (DNA): TGCGCCAGCAGCGGATTAGCGGGGGGGGCTGATGAGCAGTTCTTC.

In this sample, this clonotype turned up once. The chain is built from TRBV11-2 and TRBJ2-5; D is ambiguous. Trimming left V 5 bases short and J 7 bases short, with 17 bases between. This CDR3 is 14 amino acids long. Germline loops: CDR1 SGHAT, CDR2 FQNNGV. The CDR3 reads CASSINSQPWTQYF. In DNA form, the CDR3 reads TGTGCCAGCAGCATAAATTCACAACCGTGGACCCAGTACTTC.

This chain links TRBV7-2 with TRBJ2-1, with D perhaps TRBD1 (6 bases). Deletions cut 5 bases from V and 0 bases from J, with 11 bases between. Germline V gene data show CDR1 as SGHTA and CDR2 as FQGNSA. The CDR3 contains 15 residues. CDR3 region: CASSPPDSSYNEQFF. The CDR3 region has the DNA TGTGCCAGCAGCCCGCCGGACAGCTCCTACAATGAGCAGTTCTTC.

The chain is built from TRBV6-5 and TRBJ1-1; D not resolved. Per germline, CDR1 MNHEY and CDR2 SVGAGI. With 8 bases removed from V and 3 bases from J, the gap between germline ends came to 13 bases. The CDR3 sequence is 13 residues long. The CDR3 DNA reads TGTGCCAGCGGGCCGAGTTTCTACACTGAAGCTTTCTTT. As protein: CASGPSFYTEAFF.

The chain employs TRBV6-2 or TRBV6-3 and TRBJ1-2; D perhaps matches TRBD1 (6 bases). Trimming took 0 bases from V and 3 from J, leaving 17 bases between them. From germline, CDR1 is MNHEY and CDR2 SVGEGT. The CDR3 runs to 17 residues. CDR3 bases: TGTGCCAGCAGTTACTCGATGTCCATTAACAGGGACTATGGCTACACCTTC. Residues: CASSYSMSINRDYGYTF.

The CDR3 coding sequence is TGTGCCAGCAGCTTCTACCCTCATCCAGCCCCGCGTGAGCAGTTCTTC. Protein: CASSFYPHPAPREQFF. The rearrangement links TRBV7-8 to TRBJ2-1, with D uncertain. The V and J ends lost 3 bases and 9 bases respectively, with 21 bases between them. The V gene's germline CDR1 is SGHVS and CDR2 FQNEAQ. This CDR3 is 16 amino acids long.

This clonotype came up a few times. The gene calls are TRBV28 and TRBJ1-6, with 10 bases identical to TRBD1. The J segment lost 5 bases and the V segment lost 6 bases, leaving 7 bases of the junction unmatched. This CDR3 spans 16 amino acids. CDR1 is MDHEN and CDR2 is SYDVKM in the germline V gene. Here the CDR3 reads CASRPTGGFDNSPLHF. DNA of the CDR3: TGTGCCAGCAGACCGACAGGGGGCTTCGATAATTCACCCCTCCACTTT.

This clonotype was picked up a small number of times. This chain connects TRBV7-2 to TRBJ2-1; 13 bases are a match to TRBD2. The germline V gene encodes CDR1 SGHTA and CDR2 FQGNSA. The CDR3 extends over 14 amino acids. V dropped 6 bases and J dropped 8; count of bases not matched to a gene: 4. The CDR3: CASSPGTSGDEQFF. The CDR3 DNA reads TGTGCCAGCAGTCCGGGGACTAGCGGGGATGAGCAGTTCTTC.

The chain has TRBV6-6 and TRBJ1-4, with a possible D match to TRBD1 (6 bases). This CDR3 comprises 19 residues. Trimming shortened V by 5 bases and J by 5 bases, and 27 bases separated the two germline ends. CDR1 is MNHNY, CDR2 SVGAGI, per germline (reference sequence). CDR3 sequence reads: CASSDLGQRSTGENEKLFF. In DNA form, the CDR3 reads TGTGCCAGCAGTGATTTAGGACAGAGGTCCACCGGGGAAAATGAAAAACTGTTTTTT.

This clonotype was observed a handful of times. The V and J genes are TRBV12-3 or TRBV12-4 and TRBJ2-1; 9 nucleotides match TRBD1. Unmatched junction bases numbered 4, after V lost 3 bases and J lost 4 bases. The CDR3 runs 15 residues. CDR3 bases: TGTGCCAGCAGTTTCGGGACAGGGTCATACAATGAGCAGTTCTTC. The encoded protein is CASSFGTGSYNEQFF.

For this clonotype: This may be a read error, as it is one base from a much larger clone. This chain joins TRBV7-6 and TRBJ2-5, with 9 positions matching TRBD2. The CDR3 sequence is 16 residues long. V gave up 3 bases and J gave up 1 base; unmatched junction bases: 6. Per the germline V gene, CDR1 is SGHVS and CDR2 is FNYEAQ. The DNA of the CDR3 is TGTGCCAGCAGCTTCGGGACTAGCAGGGGCCAAGAGACCCAGTACTTC. It yields the protein CASSFGTSRGQETQYF.

The V call is TRBV6-5, the J call TRBJ1-2; D is unclear. Trimming stripped 2 bases from V and 5 bases from J, with 9 bases between. The CDR3 consists of 13 residues. Per germline, CDR1 MNHEY and CDR2 SVGAGI. CDR3 sequence (DNA): TGTGCCAGCAGTTACGTCCGGACTTATGGCTACACCTTC. Encoded protein: CASSYVRTYGYTF.